This TCR beta chain was recovered during a study of blood T cell repertoires in COVID-19. Study-wide context: PBMCs, B-cell-depleted T cells, or T cells provided the cDNA or gDNA that made up the material.

In the original processing: Reference gene primer amplification gave nucleated cell count estimates. The repertoire was sequenced with immunoSEQ multiplex PCR; TCRdb's copy has only in-frame clones and lacks some. D and trimming were read from the DNA, whereas the V and J calls and clone size are those reported in that table. The sample lists around 200,000 clones; 86% were seen once. In Seattle, patients joined the study during active infection and were tracked longitudinally. CDR1 and CDR2 from the germline V gene are MDHEN and SYDVKM. V was cut by 1 base and J by 0 bases, with 10 bases left in between. The CDR3 extends over 16 amino acids.

The origin of this receptor is a woman in her fifties or sixties with COVID-19, enrolled during active disease. The material sequenced was peripheral blood. The V and J genes are TRBV28 and TRBJ1-5, with D uncertain. CDR3 bases: TGTGCCAGCAGTTTATCCCTCGGGGATAGCAATCAGCCCCAGCATTTT. Its translation is CASSLSLGDSNQPQHF.